Each of the 5 T cell receptor beta chains below was sequenced from the same sample in a study of T cell responses to AZD1222 COVID-19 vaccine. This table comes from immunoSEQ multiplex PCR, and its TCRdb copy is limited to in-frame clones, with some not included. The sample has some 150,000 clones; more than 70% are singletons. The sequenced sample was peripheral blood, obtained on day 0 of AZD1222 vaccination. The receptor source for this set is an adult in good health.

The V call is TRBV7-2, the J call TRBJ2-3; 9 bases agree with TRBD2. CDR1 SGHTA and CDR2 FQGNSA come from the germline V gene. V trimming: 5 bases; J trimming: 6 bases; junction bases outside the gene matches: 15. The CDR3 length is 17 residues. The DNA for the CDR3 is TGTGCCAGCAGCCAGCGTGGGGGCGGGGGGGCCATGGATACGCAGTATTTT. Translating gives CASSQRGGGGAMDTQYF.

This clone has more than one count but fewer than ten. The genes are TRBV5-8 and TRBJ1-1, with D perhaps matching TRBD1 (6 bases). Germline CDR1 is SGHTS and CDR2 is YDEGEE. The CDR3 consists of 15 residues. V was cut by 4 bases and J by 5 bases, with 18 bases left in between. CDR3: CASSLVDTGRTEAFF. As DNA, the CDR3 is TGTGCCAGCAGCCTTGTGGACACAGGGCGGACTGAAGCTTTCTTT.

The CDR3 reads CASSPTGLSYEQYF. The CDR3 DNA sequence: TGCGCCAGCAGCCCCACGGGGTTAAGCTACGAGCAGTACTTC. The chain couples TRBV4-1 to TRBJ2-7; D might be TRBD2 (5 bases). Germline V gives CDR1 MGHRA, CDR2 YSYEKL. The length of the CDR3 is 14 residues. V lost 4 bases, J lost 3 bases, and 13 bases lay in between.

The chain couples TRBV6-1 to TRBJ2-7, with unresolved D. V was cut by 3 bases and J by 0 bases, with 12 bases left in between. The CDR3 consists of 15 residues. The V gene's germline CDR1 is MNHNS and CDR2 SASEGT. The CDR3 DNA reads TGTGCCAGCAGTGAGGAATCACCTTACTCCTACGAGCAGTACTTC. It yields the protein CASSEESPYSYEQYF.

The chain employs TRBV7-3 and TRBJ2-3; the D gene could be TRBD1 or TRBD2 (6 bases each). V lost 4 bases, J lost 0 bases, and 14 bases lay in between. This CDR3 comprises 16 residues. Germline V CDR1 and CDR2: SGHTA, FQGTGA. The CDR3 spells CASSSGGGGSTDTQYF. Written as DNA, the CDR3 is TGTGCCAGCAGCTCCGGGGGCGGAGGGAGCACAGATACGCAGTATTTT.